These T cell receptor beta chains were read from a single sample in a study of T cell repertoires in aging, cancer and after chemotherapy. TCRdb recomputed calls from the multiplex PCR reads with MiXCR, one row per CDR3 protein. Altogether roughly 1,400 distinct CDR3 sequences are present, about 60% being singletons, with the ten largest covering 60% to 70%. Sequencing was carried out using blood. All receptors come from a human donor with a blood cancer. Both conserved end residues are part of each CDR3. The D gene is left open where the match is weak. Size values are once, few and many counts, or a class for expanded clones, and some rows have none.

CDR3 length	D gene	clone size	V gene	J gene	CDR3 protein	CDR3 DNA
15	-	once	TRBV6-5	TRBJ2-1	CASSSPGRGMGEQFF	TGTGCCAGCAGTTCTCCGGGGCGGGGCATGGGCGAGCAGTTCTTC
14	TRBD1	-	TRBV6-5	TRBJ2-7	CASRAGTGGAEQYF	TGTGCCAGCAGAGCCGGGACAGGGGGCGCCGAGCAGTACTTC
14	-	-	TRBV6-5	TRBJ1-6	CASTPGQGNSPLHF	TGTGCCAGCACCCCGGGCCAGGGGAATTCACCCCTCCACTTT
13	-	-	TRBV10-2	TRBJ1-3	CASWGSPGNTIYF	TGCGCCAGCTGGGGGAGTCCTGGAAACACCATATATTTT
16	-	-	TRBV19	TRBJ1-2	CASSTQWGDGDYGYTF	TGTGCCAGTAGTACCCAATGGGGGGATGGAGACTATGGCTACACCTTC
17	-	-	TRBV6-1	TRBJ2-7	CASLTAPHVAVPGKQYF	TGTGCCAGTCTAACAGCCCCCCACGTGGCGGTCCCTGGGAAGCAGTACTTC
14	-	once	TRBV6-5	TRBJ2-3	CASSEGMATDTQYF	TGTGCCAGCAGTGAAGGGATGGCCACAGATACGCAGTATTTT
18	-	-	TRBV6-5	TRBJ2-2	CASSRTGQREVNTGELFF	TGTGCCAGCAGTAGGACAGGGCAGCGGGAGGTAAACACCGGGGAGCTGTTTTTT
18	-	-	TRBV6-5	TRBJ2-1	CASSYSPPGGLADNEQFF	TGTGCCAGCAGTTACTCACCCCCGGGGGGCCTAGCGGACAATGAGCAGTTCTTC
12	-	few	TRBV29-1	TRBJ2-5	CSVLANQETQYF	TGCAGCGTTCTAGCGAATCAAGAGACCCAGTACTTC
13	-	-	TRBV6-1	TRBJ1-6	CASVDSYNSPLHF	TGTGCCAGCGTCGACTCCTATAATTCACCCCTCCACTTT
13	-	-	TRBV7-2	TRBJ2-1	CASSSPGYNKQFF	TGTGCCAGCAGCTCTCCCGGGTACAATAAGCAGTTCTTC
11	-	-	TRBV29-1	TRBJ2-7	CSGLTGYEQYF	TGCAGCGGTCTGACAGGCTACGAGCAGTACTTC
14	-	-	TRBV12-3/TRBV12-4	TRBJ1-5	CASSTGTRGQPQHF	TGTGCCAGCAGTACGGGGACTAGGGGCCAGCCCCAGCATTTT
15	-	few	TRBV6-1	TRBJ2-7	CASSLSPGAIYEQYF	TGTGCCAGCAGTCTTTCCCCAGGGGCCATCTACGAGCAGTACTTC
15	TRBD2	-	TRBV7-3	TRBJ2-5	CASSPTSGSGETQYF	TGTGCCAGCAGCCCCACTAGCGGGAGTGGTGAGACCCAGTACTTC
11	-	-	TRBV29-1	TRBJ2-2	CSAGNTGELFF	TGCAGCGCCGGGAACACCGGGGAGCTGTTTTTT
13	-	-	TRBV30	TRBJ1-5	CAWSVRSAQPQHF	TGTGCCTGGAGTGTACGCAGTGCCCAGCCCCAGCATTTT
11	-	-	TRBV29-1	TRBJ1-2	CSAGGESGYTF	TGCAGCGCTGGGGGGGAGAGTGGCTACACCTTC
15	TRBD1	-	TRBV6-5	TRBJ1-6	CASTKGQGAYSPLHF	TGTGCCAGCACTAAGGGACAGGGAGCTTATTCACCCCTCCACTTT
15	TRBD2	-	TRBV6-1	TRBJ2-3	CASNLAGGRPDTQYF	TGTGCCAGCAACCTAGCGGGGGGGCGCCCAGATACGCAGTATTTT
16	-	-	TRBV6-1	TRBJ2-1	CASREGRGQSYNEQFF	TGTGCCAGCAGGGAGGGGAGAGGACAGTCCTACAATGAGCAGTTCTTC
14	TRBD2	-	TRBV6-1	TRBJ2-7	CASSSGLATYEQYF	TGTGCCAGCAGCTCGGGACTAGCCACCTACGAGCAGTACTTC
14	-	-	TRBV12-3/TRBV12-4	TRBJ2-5	CASRPQRGFETQYF	TGTGCCAGCAGACCTCAGAGGGGCTTCGAGACCCAGTACTTC
12	-	-	TRBV12-3/TRBV12-4	TRBJ2-3	CASGGTTDTQYF	TGTGCCAGCGGGGGCACCACAGATACGCAGTATTTT
14	-	-	TRBV30	TRBJ2-6	CAWDHLSGANVLTF	TGTGCCTGGGATCATCTCTCTGGGGCCAACGTCCTGACTTTC
15	TRBD1	-	TRBV6-5	TRBJ2-7	CASRHRDRGTYEQYF	TGTGCCAGCAGACACCGGGACAGGGGAACCTACGAGCAGTACTTC
16	-	large	TRBV6-5	TRBJ1-6	CASRLGGERQVSPLHF	TGTGCCAGCAGGCTAGGGGGGGAAAGGCAAGTTTCACCCCTCCACTTT
15	TRBD1	-	TRBV6-5	TRBJ2-7	CASSYGGQEINEQYF	TGTGCCAGCAGTTACGGGGGACAGGAAATAAACGAGCAGTACTTC
15	-	-	TRBV7-2	TRBJ2-1	CASSPRGAVSNEQFF	TGTGCCAGCAGCCCCCGGGGGGCCGTCTCTAATGAGCAGTTCTTC
15	-	-	TRBV7-9	TRBJ2-7	CASSLGSSYSYEQYF	TGTGCCAGCAGCTTGGGGTCTAGTTACTCCTACGAGCAGTACTTC
14	TRBD1	-	TRBV7-4	TRBJ2-5	CASSGGTGQETQYF	TGTGCCAGCAGCGGCGGGACAGGCCAAGAGACCCAGTACTTC
15	-	-	TRBV12-3/TRBV12-4	TRBJ1-5	CASSPLGGVNQPQHF	TGTGCCAGCAGCCCGCTCGGGGGGGTTAATCAGCCCCAGCATTTT
17	-	-	TRBV29-1	TRBJ2-1	CSVEGRRVPPQNNEQFF	TGCAGCGTTGAAGGAAGGAGGGTTCCCCCGCAAAACAATGAGCAGTTCTTC
14	-	-	TRBV6-5	TRBJ1-6	CASSYRKMGSPLHF	TGTGCCAGCAGTTACCGTAAGATGGGTTCACCCCTCCACTTT
15	-	few	TRBV30	TRBJ2-3	CAWTFGGSGADTQYF	TGTGCCTGGACCTTCGGGGGGTCAGGGGCAGATACGCAGTATTTT
17	-	-	TRBV10-3	TRBJ2-1	CAISESPGGTNYNEQFF	TGTGCCATCAGTGAGTCGCCTGGGGGTACGAACTACAATGAGCAGTTCTTC
16	-	-	TRBV6-5	TRBJ2-1	CASSLGGGSSYNEQFF	TGTGCCAGCAGTTTAGGGGGCGGGAGCTCCTACAATGAGCAGTTCTTC
14	-	-	TRBV30	TRBJ2-7	CAWLGRGPFYEQYF	TGTGCCTGGTTGGGAAGGGGCCCTTTCTACGAGCAGTACTTC
15	TRBD1	-	TRBV12-3/TRBV12-4	TRBJ1-2	CASSFYGTGESGYTF	TGTGCCAGCAGTTTCTATGGGACAGGGGAATCTGGCTACACCTTC
13	-	-	TRBV6-5	TRBJ2-6	CASSSSGANVMTF	TGTGCCAGCAGTAGCTCTGGGGCCAACGTCATGACTTTC
15	-	few	TRBV6-5	TRBJ2-7	CASRPSQTGSYEQYF	TGTGCCAGCAGACCCTCCCAGACAGGCTCCTACGAGCAGTACTTC
12	TRBD2	-	TRBV6-5	TRBJ2-1	CAISLAGDEQFF	TGTGCCATCAGCCTAGCGGGGGATGAGCAGTTCTTC
14	TRBD1	-	TRBV6-5	TRBJ1-2	CASSSPGRGHGYTF	TGTGCCAGCAGTTCTCCGGGGAGGGGGCATGGCTACACCTTC
14	-	-	TRBV5-3	TRBJ1-5	CASSLAGARKPQHF	TGTGCCAGCAGCTTGGCGGGGGCTAGAAAGCCCCAGCATTTT
14	TRBD2	once	TRBV12-3/TRBV12-4	TRBJ2-5	CASSPVGTRETQYF	TGTGCCAGCAGTCCAGTCGGGACTAGAGAGACCCAGTACTTC